These 10 T cell receptor beta chains were sequenced from one sample in a study of beta chain features in type 1 diabetes. General observations from the study: Patients with Type 1 diabetes showed moderately but significantly shorter TCRB CDR3s in all four CD4+ subsets.

These receptors are not linked to any known antigen. Reverse transcription of all isolated RNA meant that expressed TCRB transcripts were sequenced. Clones were read by immunoSEQ multiplex PCR, and TCRdb kept only the in-frame ones, dropping some. Of about 170,000 clones in the sample, roughly 7.1% are singletons; the top ten hold approximately 0.87%. Sequencing was carried out using central memory CD4+ T cells from blood. The receptor source for this set is a woman aged 40 to 49 with type 1 diabetes.

A few counts support this clone. The V call is TRBV6-5, the J call TRBJ2-5, with D possibly matching TRBD1 (5 bases). The CDR3 contains 13 residues. Trimming stripped 6 bases from V and 5 bases from J, with 13 bases between. CDR1 and CDR2 (germline): MNHEY, SVGAGI. The CDR3: CASSFDYRETQYF. CDR3 bases: TGTGCCAGCAGCTTCGATTACAGGGAGACCCAGTACTTC.

This clone was observed a few times. This chain uses TRBV7-3 with TRBJ2-3; 11 bases line up with TRBD2. Germline V gene sequence: CDR1 SGHTA, CDR2 FQGTGA. V was pared by 4 bases and J by 6 bases, with 9 bases of the junction left unmatched. The CDR3 consists of 16 residues. The DNA for the CDR3 is TGTGCCAGCAGCTACCTGGGACTAGCGGAGGGGGATACGCAGTATTTT. Protein product: CASSYLGLAEGDTQYF.

This clone was detected only once. J is TRBJ2-3 and V is TRBV5-4; 7 positions match TRBD2. This CDR3 is built from 15 residues. Germline V gene sequence: CDR1 SGHNT, CDR2 YYREEE (reference sequence). The V gene end was trimmed by 4 bases and the J gene end by 3 bases; junction bases not matched to a gene: 8. The CDR3 reads CASSQSGVRTDTQYF. The CDR3 region has the DNA TGTGCCAGCAGCCAAAGCGGGGTAAGAACAGATACGCAGTATTTT.

This clone was observed at least ten times. The gene calls are TRBV11-2 and TRBJ2-5; D possibly corresponds to TRBD1 (6 bases). Germline loops: CDR1 SGHAT, CDR2 FQNNGV. V was clipped by 1 base and J by 5 bases, with 14 bases between them. This CDR3 comprises 15 residues. The CDR3 sequence is CASSLGPTGSETQYF. The CDR3 DNA reads as TGTGCCAGCAGCTTAGGCCCAACAGGGAGTGAGACCCAGTACTTC. The variable domain in full, with the rest retrieved from reference TRBV11-2 and TRBJ2-5, is EAGVAQSPRYKIIEKRQSVAFWCNPISGHATLYWYQQILGQGPKLLIQFQNNGVVDDSQLPKDRFSAERLKGVDSTLKIQPAKLEDSAVYLCASSLGPTGSETQYFGPGTRLLVL.

In its sample, this clone was seen a few times. The V call is TRBV5-1, the J call TRBJ1-6, with D uncertain. Trimming took off 5 bases at V and 5 bases at J, with 8 bases between the two ends. The CDR3 is 13 amino acids. CDR1 and CDR2 from the germline V gene are SGHRS and YFSETQ. The CDR3 protein is CASRAGDNSPLHF. In nucleotides, the CDR3 is TGCGCCAGCAGAGCAGGCGATAATTCACCCCTCCACTTT.

In this sample, this clone turned up a few times. The chain is built from TRBV25-1 and TRBJ1-1; D possibly corresponds to TRBD1 (6 bases). The length of the CDR3 is 13 residues. Between the trimmed V and J ends, which lost 10 bases and 7 bases, there was a span of 19 bases. Germline CDR1 reads MGHDK; CDR2 reads SYGVNS. DNA for the CDR3: TGTGCCACCAAGACAGGCGATAGACTTGAAGCTTTCTTT. It is translated as CATKTGDRLEAFF.

The chain uses TRBV7-2 and TRBJ1-5; maybe TRBD1 (6 bases). Trimming pared 3 bases from V and 3 bases from J, leaving 12 bases between. CDR1 SGHTA and CDR2 FQGNSA come from the germline V gene. The CDR3 loop spans 15 amino acids. The CDR3 DNA is TGTGCCAGCAGCTTTCGAGACAGGATCAATCAGCCCCAGCATTTT. Its protein is CASSFRDRINQPQHF.

The chain couples TRBV4-3 to TRBJ1-2; 9 nucleotides match TRBD1. Unmatched junction bases numbered 15, after V lost 3 bases and J lost 4 bases. Germline CDR1 LGHNA, CDR2 YSLEER. The CDR3 loop spans 18 amino acids. The CDR3 coding sequence is TGCGCCAGCAGCCAGGCCACCGGGACAGGGACTTTCTTCTATGGCTACACCTTC. Residues: CASSQATGTGTFFYGYTF.

This chain uses TRBV25-1 with TRBJ1-5; D ambiguous. V was trimmed by 3 bases and J by 5 bases, leaving 14 bases between them. The CDR3 is 15 residues long. Germline lookup yields CDR1 MGHDK and CDR2 SYGVNS. The CDR3 nucleotides read TGTGCCAGCAGTGAGCGAAGCCGTATCGATCAGCCCCAGCATTTT. Encoded protein: CASSERSRIDQPQHF.

The CDR3 bases are TGTGCCAGCAGTTTAATCTGGCAGACCCAGTACTTC. Its translation is CASSLIWQTQYF. The J gene is TRBJ2-5, the V gene TRBV28; D call uncertain. Trimming stripped 2 bases from V and 6 bases from J, with 7 bases between. Looked up from germline, CDR1 is MDHEN and CDR2 is SYDVKM. The CDR3 covers 12 residues. The full variable domain, with the rest looked up from reference TRBV28 and TRBJ2-5, is DVKVTQSSRYLVKRTGEKVFLECVQDMDHENMFWYRQDPGLGLRLIYFSYDVKMKEKGDIPEGYSVSREKKERFSLILESASTNQTSMYLCASSLIWQTQYFGPGTRLLVL.